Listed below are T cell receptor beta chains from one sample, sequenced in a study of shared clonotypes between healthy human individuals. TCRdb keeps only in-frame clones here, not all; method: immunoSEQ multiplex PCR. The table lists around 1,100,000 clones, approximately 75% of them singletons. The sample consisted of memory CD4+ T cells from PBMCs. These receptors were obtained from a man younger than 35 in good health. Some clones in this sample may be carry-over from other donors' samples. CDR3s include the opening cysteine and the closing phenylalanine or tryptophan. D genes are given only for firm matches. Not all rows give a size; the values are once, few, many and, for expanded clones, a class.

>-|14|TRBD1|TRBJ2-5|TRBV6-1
CASSPGTGVETQYF
TGTGCCAGCAGTCCCGGGACAGGGGTCGAGACCCAGTACTTC
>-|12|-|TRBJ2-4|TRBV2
CASQVLAGLQYF
TGTGCCAGCCAAGTGCTGGCAGGGCTTCAGTACTTC
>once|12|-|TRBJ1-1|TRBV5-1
CASSLGRGEAFF
TGCGCCAGCAGCTTGGGACGGGGTGAAGCTTTCTTT
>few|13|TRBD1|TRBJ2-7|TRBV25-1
CASSVTGTAEQYF
TGTGCCAGCAGTGTCACCGGGACAGCCGAGCAGTACTTC
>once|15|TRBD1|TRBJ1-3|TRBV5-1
CASSLQGLSGNTIYF
TGCGCCAGCAGCTTACAGGGGTTGAGTGGAAACACCATATATTTT
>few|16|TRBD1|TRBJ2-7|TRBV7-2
CASSLPRDSRAYEQYF
TGTGCCAGCAGCTTACCACGGGACAGCAGGGCCTACGAGCAGTACTTC
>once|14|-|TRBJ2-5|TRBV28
CASSRPGLVKTQYF
TGTGCCAGCAGCCGACCGGGGCTGGTGAAGACCCAGTACTTC
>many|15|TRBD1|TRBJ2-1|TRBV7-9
CASSQRQGSLHEQFF
TGTGCCAGCAGCCAACGACAGGGAAGCCTTCATGAGCAGTTCTTC
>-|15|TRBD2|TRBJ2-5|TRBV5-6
CASSLWRGAGETQYF
TGTGCCAGCAGCTTGTGGCGGGGGGCTGGAGAGACCCAGTACTTC
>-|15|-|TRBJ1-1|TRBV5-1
CASSFLAGGNTEAFF
TGCGCCAGCAGCTTTCTGGCCGGGGGAAACACTGAAGCTTTCTTT
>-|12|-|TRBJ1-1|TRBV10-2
CASSGVRTEAFF
TGCGCCAGCAGTGGGGTGAGGACTGAAGCTTTCTTT
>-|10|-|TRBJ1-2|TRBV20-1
CRADSYGYTF
TGCAGGGCGGACAGCTATGGCTACACCTTC
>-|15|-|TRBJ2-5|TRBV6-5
CASRRSGFDGETQYF
TGTGCCAGCAGACGAAGCGGGTTTGACGGAGAGACCCAGTACTTC
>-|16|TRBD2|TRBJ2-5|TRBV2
CASAKEGLAGVETQYF
TGTGCCAGTGCCAAAGAGGGACTAGCGGGAGTTGAGACCCAGTACTTC
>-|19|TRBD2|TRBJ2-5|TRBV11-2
CASSPLGLAGGPGGETQYF
TGTGCCAGCAGCCCCCTGGGACTAGCGGGAGGGCCGGGGGGAGAGACCCAGTACTTC
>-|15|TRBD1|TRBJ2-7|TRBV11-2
CASSLWTGETYEQYF
TGTGCCAGCAGCCTATGGACAGGGGAAACCTACGAGCAGTACTTC
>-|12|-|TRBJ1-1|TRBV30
CAWSLSLAEAFF
TGTGCCTGGAGTCTCAGTTTGGCTGAAGCTTTCTTT
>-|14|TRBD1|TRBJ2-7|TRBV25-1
CASGEQGARNEQYF
TGTGCCAGCGGGGAACAGGGGGCGCGGAACGAGCAGTACTTC
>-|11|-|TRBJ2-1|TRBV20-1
CSAPEPGEQFF
TGCAGCGCCCCTGAACCGGGTGAGCAGTTCTTC
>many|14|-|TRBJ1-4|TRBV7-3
CASSSTGGNEKLFF
TGTGCCAGCAGCTCGACAGGAGGAAATGAAAAACTGTTTTTT
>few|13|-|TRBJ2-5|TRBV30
CAWSGGNQETQYF
TGTGCCTGGAGTGGCGGGAACCAAGAGACCCAGTACTTC
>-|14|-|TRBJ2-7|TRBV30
CAWSSGGSTYEQYF
TGTGCCTGGAGTTCAGGGGGGTCAACCTACGAGCAGTACTTC